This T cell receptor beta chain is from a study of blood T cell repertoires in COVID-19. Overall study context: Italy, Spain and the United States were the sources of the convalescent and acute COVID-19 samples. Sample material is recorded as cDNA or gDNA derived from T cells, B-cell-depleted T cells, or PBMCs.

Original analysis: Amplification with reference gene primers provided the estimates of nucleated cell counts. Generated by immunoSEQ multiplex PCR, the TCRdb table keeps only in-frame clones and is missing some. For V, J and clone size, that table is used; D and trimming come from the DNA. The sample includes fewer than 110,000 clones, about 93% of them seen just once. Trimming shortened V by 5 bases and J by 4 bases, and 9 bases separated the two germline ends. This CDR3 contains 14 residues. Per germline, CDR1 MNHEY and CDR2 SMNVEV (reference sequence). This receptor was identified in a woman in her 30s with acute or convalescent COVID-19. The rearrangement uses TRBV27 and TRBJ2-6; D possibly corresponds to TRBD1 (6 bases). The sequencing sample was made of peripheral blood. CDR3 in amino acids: CASSPGAGANVLTF. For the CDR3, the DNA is TGTGCCAGCAGTCCAGGGGCCGGGGCCAACGTCCTGACTTTC.